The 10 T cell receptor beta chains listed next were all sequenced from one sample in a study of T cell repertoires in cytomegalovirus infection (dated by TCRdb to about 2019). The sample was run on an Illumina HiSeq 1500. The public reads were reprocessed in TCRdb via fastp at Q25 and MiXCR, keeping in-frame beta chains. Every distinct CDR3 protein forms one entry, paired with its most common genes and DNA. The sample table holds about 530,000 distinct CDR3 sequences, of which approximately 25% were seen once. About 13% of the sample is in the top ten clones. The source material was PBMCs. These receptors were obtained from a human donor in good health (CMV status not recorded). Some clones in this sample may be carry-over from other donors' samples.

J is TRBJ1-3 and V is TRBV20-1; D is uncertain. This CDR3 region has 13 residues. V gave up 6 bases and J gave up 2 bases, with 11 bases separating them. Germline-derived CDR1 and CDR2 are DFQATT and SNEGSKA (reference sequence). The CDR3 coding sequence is TGCAGTGCGACCTCGTATCCTGGAAACACCATATATTTT. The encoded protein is CSATSYPGNTIYF.

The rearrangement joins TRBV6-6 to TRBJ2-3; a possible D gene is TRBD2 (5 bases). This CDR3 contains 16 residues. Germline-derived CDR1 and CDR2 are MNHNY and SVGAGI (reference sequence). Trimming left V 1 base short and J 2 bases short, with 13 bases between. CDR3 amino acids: CASSYLQRRTTDTQYF. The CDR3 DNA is TGTGCCAGCAGTTACTTACAGCGGAGAACCACAGATACGCAGTATTTT.

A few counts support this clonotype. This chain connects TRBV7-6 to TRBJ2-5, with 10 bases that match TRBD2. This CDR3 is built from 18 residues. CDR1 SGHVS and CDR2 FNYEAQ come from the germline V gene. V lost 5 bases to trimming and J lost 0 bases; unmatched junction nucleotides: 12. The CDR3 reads CASSPLTRTSGYQETQYF. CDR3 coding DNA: TGTGCCAGCAGCCCACTTACCCGGACTAGCGGCTACCAAGAGACCCAGTACTTC.

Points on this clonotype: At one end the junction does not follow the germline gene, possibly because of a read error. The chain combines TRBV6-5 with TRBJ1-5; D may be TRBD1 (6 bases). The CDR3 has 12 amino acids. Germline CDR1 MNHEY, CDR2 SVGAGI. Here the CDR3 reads CASRQGNQPQDF. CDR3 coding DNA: TGTGCCAGCAGACAGGGCAATCAGCCCCAGGATTTT.

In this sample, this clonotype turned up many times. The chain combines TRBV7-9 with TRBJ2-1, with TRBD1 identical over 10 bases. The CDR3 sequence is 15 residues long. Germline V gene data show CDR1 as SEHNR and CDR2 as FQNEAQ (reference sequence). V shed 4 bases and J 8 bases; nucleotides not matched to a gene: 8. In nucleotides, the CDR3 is TGTGCCAGCAGCTCGGGACAGGGGCTCTTGGATGAGCAGTTCTTC. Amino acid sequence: CASSSGQGLLDEQFF.

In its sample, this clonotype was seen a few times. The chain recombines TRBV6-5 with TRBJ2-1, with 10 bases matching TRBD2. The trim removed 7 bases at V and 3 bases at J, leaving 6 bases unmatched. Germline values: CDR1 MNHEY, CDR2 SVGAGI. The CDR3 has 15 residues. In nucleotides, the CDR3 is TGTGCCAGCAAGAGAGGACTAGCGGTCTACAATGAGCAGTTCTTC. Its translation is CASKRGLAVYNEQFF.

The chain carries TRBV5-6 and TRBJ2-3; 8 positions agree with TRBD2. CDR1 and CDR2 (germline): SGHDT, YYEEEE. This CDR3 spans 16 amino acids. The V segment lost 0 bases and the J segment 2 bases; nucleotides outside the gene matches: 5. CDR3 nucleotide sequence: TGTGCCAGCAGCTTGGTGGCTAGCGGGTACACAGATACGCAGTATTTT. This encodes CASSLVASGYTDTQYF.

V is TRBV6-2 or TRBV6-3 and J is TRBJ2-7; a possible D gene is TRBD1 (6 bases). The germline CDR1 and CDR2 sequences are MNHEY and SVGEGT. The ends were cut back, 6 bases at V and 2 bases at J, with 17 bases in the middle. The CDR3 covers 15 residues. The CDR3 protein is CASRFQGLHTYEQYF. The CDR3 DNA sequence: TGTGCCAGCAGATTTCAGGGGCTTCACACCTACGAGCAGTACTTC.

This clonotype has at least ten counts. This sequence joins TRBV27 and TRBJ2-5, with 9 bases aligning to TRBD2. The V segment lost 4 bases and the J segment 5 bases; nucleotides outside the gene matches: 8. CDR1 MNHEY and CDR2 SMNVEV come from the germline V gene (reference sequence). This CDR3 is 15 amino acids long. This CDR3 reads CASSSYSGSGETQYF. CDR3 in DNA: TGTGCCAGCAGTTCCTATAGCGGGAGTGGGGAGACCCAGTACTTC.

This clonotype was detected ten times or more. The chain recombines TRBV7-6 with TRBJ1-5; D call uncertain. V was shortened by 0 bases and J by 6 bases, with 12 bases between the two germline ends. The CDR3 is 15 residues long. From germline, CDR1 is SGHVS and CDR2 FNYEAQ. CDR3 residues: CASSLAFGESQPQHF. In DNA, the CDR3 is TGTGCCAGCAGCTTAGCGTTCGGGGAGAGTCAGCCCCAGCATTTT.